This T cell receptor beta chain was sequenced in a study of radiotherapy plus CTLA-4 blockade in lung cancer. Those with chemo-refractory metastatic non-small-cell lung cancer were treated with focal radiation combined with CTLA-4 blockade using ipilimumab. The assay was immunoSEQ multiplex PCR, and TCRdb's table has in-frame clones only and misses some. The sample holds about 120,000 clones, roughly 77% seen once. This sequence originates from a human donor with non-small cell lung cancer that progressed on radiotherapy plus ipilimumab. Some clones in this sample may be carry-over from other donors' samples. This material consisted of peripheral blood, taken from a patient treated with radiotherapy plus ipilimumab.

CDR3 in DNA: TGTGCTAGTGGTGCCCAGGGGAACACTGAAGCTTTCTTT. This gives the protein CASGAQGNTEAFF. This chain uses TRBV12-5 with TRBJ1-1; tentative D call: TRBD1 (5 bases). The ends were cut back, 5 bases at V and 1 base at J, with 8 bases in the middle. The germline V gene encodes CDR1 LGHNT and CDR2 FRNRAP. The CDR3 totals 13 residues.